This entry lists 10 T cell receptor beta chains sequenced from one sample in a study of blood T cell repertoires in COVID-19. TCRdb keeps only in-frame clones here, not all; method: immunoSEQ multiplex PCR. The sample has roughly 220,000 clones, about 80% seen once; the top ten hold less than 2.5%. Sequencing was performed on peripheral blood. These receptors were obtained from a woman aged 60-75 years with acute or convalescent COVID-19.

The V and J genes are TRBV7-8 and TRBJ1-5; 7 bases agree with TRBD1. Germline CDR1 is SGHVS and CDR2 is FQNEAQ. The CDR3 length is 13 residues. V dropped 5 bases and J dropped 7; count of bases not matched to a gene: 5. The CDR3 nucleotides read TGTGCCAGCAGCCCGAGACAGGGCCAGCCCCAGCATTTT. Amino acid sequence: CASSPRQGQPQHF. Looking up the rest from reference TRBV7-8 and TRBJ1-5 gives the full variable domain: GAGVSQSPRYKVAKRGQDVALRCDPISGHVSLFWYQQALGQGPEFLTYFQNEAQLDKSGLPSDRFFAERPEGSVSTLKIQRTQQEDSAVYLCASSPRQGQPQHFGDGTRLSIL.

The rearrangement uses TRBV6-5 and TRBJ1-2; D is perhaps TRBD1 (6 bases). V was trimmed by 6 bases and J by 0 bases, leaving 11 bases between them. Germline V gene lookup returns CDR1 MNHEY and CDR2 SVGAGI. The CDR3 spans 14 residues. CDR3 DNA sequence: TGTGCCAGCAGACCGGGACAAACTAACTATGGCTACACCTTC. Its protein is CASRPGQTNYGYTF.

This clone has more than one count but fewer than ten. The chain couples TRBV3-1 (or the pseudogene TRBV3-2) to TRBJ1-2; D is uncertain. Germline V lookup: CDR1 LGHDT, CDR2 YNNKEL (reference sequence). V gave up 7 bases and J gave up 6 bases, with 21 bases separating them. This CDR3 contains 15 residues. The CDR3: CASTLRGSGENGYTF. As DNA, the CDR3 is TGTGCCAGCACCCTAAGAGGGTCTGGGGAGAATGGCTACACCTTC.

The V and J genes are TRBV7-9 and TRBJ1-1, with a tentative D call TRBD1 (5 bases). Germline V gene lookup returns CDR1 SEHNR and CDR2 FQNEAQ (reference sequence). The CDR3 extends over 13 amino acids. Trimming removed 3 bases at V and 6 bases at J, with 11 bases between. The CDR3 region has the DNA TGTGCCAGCAGCTTGGGGGAGGGCGCTGAAGCTTTCTTT. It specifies CASSLGEGAEAFF.

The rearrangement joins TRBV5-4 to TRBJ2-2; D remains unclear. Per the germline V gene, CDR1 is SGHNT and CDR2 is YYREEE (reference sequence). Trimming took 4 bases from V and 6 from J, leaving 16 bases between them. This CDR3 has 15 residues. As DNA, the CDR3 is TGTGCCAGCAGCAAGGAGACGAGCAACCCCGGGGAGCTGTTTTTT. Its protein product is CASSKETSNPGELFF.

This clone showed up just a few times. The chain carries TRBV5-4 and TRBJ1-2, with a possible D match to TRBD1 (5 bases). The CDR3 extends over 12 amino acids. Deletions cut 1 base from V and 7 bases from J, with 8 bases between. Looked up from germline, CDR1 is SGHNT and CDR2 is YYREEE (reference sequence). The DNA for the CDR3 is TGTGCCAGCAGCTTGTATGGGGCTGGCTACACCTTC. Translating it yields CASSLYGAGYTF.

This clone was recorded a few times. CDR3 region: CASRDRRYEQYF. The CDR3 DNA reads as TGTGCCAGCCGGGACAGACGGTACGAGCAGTACTTC. This chain uses TRBV27 with TRBJ2-7, with 7 bases that match TRBD1. Germline V gene lookup returns CDR1 MNHEY and CDR2 SMNVEV (reference sequence). The V segment lost 8 bases and the J segment 4 bases; nucleotides outside the gene matches: 5. The CDR3 is 12 residues long.

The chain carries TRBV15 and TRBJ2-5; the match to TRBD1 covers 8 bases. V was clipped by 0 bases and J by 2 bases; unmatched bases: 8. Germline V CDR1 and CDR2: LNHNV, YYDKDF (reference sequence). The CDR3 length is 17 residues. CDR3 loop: CATSRDLVGTGQETQYF. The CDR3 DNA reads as TGTGCCACCAGCAGAGATTTGGTGGGGACAGGTCAAGAGACCCAGTACTTC. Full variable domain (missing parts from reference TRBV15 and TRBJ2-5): DAMVIQNPRYQVTQFGKPVTLSCSQTLNHNVMYWYQQKSSQAPKLLFHYYDKDFNNEADTPDNFQSRRPNTSFCFLDIRSPGLGDTAMYLCATSRDLVGTGQETQYFGPGTRLLVL.

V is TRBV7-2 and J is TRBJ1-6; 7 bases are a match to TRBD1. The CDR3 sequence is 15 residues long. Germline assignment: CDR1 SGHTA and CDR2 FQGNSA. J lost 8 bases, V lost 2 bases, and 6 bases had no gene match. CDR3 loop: CASSLQGQRYSPLHF. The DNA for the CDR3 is TGTGCCAGCAGCTTACAGGGACAGCGGTATTCACCCCTCCACTTT.

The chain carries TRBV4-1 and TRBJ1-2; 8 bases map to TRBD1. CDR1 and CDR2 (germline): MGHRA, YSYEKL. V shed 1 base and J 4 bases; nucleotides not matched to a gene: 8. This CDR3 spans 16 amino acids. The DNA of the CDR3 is TGCGCCAGCAGCCAAGGAAAAGGGACAGGTCTCTATGGCTACACCTTC. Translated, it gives CASSQGKGTGLYGYTF.